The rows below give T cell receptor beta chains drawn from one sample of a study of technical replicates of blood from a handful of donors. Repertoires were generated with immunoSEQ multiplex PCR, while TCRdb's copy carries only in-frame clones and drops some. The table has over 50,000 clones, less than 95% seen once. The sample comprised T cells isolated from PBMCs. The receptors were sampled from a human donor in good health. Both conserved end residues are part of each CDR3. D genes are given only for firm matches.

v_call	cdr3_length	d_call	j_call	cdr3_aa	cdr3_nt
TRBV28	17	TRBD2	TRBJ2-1	CASSPPRLAGERNEQFF	TGTGCCAGCAGTCCACCACGACTAGCGGGAGAAAGGAATGAGCAGTTCTTC
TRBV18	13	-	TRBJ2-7	CASSPPVTYEQYF	TGTGCCAGCTCACCACCTGTAACCTACGAGCAGTACTTC
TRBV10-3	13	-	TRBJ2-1	CAISEGGIGVQFF	TGTGCCATCAGTGAGGGGGGGATCGGCGTACAGTTCTTC
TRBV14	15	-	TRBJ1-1	CASSQDGGIYTEAFF	TGTGCCAGCAGCCAAGATGGAGGGATCTACACTGAAGCTTTCTTT
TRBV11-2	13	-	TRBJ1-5	CASSLDRGAPQHF	TGTGCCAGCAGCTTAGACAGGGGAGCGCCCCAGCATTTT
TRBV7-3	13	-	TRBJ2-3	CASSPPNQDTQYF	TGTGCCAGCAGCCCCCCGAACCAGGATACGCAGTATTTT
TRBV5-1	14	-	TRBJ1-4	CASSLVGGGEKLFF	TGCGCCAGCAGCTTGGTAGGTGGAGGTGAAAAACTGTTTTTT
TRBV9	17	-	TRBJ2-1	CASSVSSPRQDYNEQFF	TGTGCCAGCAGCGTATCCTCCCCCCGACAGGATTACAATGAGCAGTTCTTC
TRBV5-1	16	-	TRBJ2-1	CASSLGVQGVYNEQFF	TGCGCCAGCAGCTTGGGGGTACAGGGAGTCTACAATGAGCAGTTCTTC
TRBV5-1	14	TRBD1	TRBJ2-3	CASKGQGAADTQYF	TGCGCCAGCAAGGGACAGGGGGCCGCAGATACGCAGTATTTT